This is a list of T cell receptor beta chains from one sample in a study of a mutant IDH1 vaccine in newly diagnosed glioma. Using immunoSEQ multiplex PCR, the repertoire was profiled, and TCRdb retains in-frame clones only, with some absent. The sample includes about 88,000 clones, 82% of them seen just once. The source material was PBMCs, sampled from a glioma patient treated with radiotherapy, temozolomide or both. These receptors all stem from a man aged 35 to 55 with glioma. Some clones in this sample may be carry-over from other donors' samples. The CDR3 runs from the conserved cysteine through the conserved F or W. Each record gives: V gene, clone size, CDR3 protein. Size is stated for part of the rows, as once, few or many counts, or as a class when the clone is expanded.

>TRBV5-1|once
CASSTRLAGGSTDTQYF
>TRBV7-9|few
CASSLMDVNTEAFF
>TRBV19|few
CASSRGLAGEQFF
>TRBV5-1|.
CASSNEPEGEQYF
>TRBV29-1|.
CSVGGSVGNIQYF
>TRBV5-1|.
CASSGGTGYLSEQYF
>TRBV9|.
CASSVRTVYTDTQYF
>TRBV4-1|.
CASSHTLGVWLAGGRETQYF
>TRBV5-1|.
CASSLIGDQYNEQFF
>TRBV5-1|.
CASSPGGWDTGELFF
>TRBV6-1|.
CASRPDFYVDTEAFF
>TRBV27|.
CASSLYGGMNTEAFF
>TRBV30|.
CAWSIGTESSNQPQHF
>TRBV29-1|.
CSVEGDLHEQYF
>TRBV18|.
CASSPGGTYEQYF
>TRBV4-2|.
CASSQAGPSGEQYF
>TRBV10-3|.
CAISEGGGNSPLHF
>TRBV30|.
CAWAGTGDSPLHF
>TRBV6-5|.
CASNQGGGDQETQYF
>TRBV29-1|.
CSVERALEFATQYF
>TRBV18|.
CASSGQENTGELFF
>TRBV6-5|.
CASQGGVADTQYF
>TRBV13|once
CASSFKNTEAFF
>TRBV30|.
CAWRGFGSPYEQYF
>TRBV11-2|.
CASRGQSEQYF
>TRBV18|.
CASSPTIRTGTEAFF
>TRBV29-1|.
CSVVVWVGQPQHF
>TRBV19|.
CASMYDRESDYGYTF
>TRBV7-2|.
CASSPAQGRGYEQYF
>TRBV6-6|.
CASSVGEGAAETQYF
>TRBV7-9|.
CASLKIQASNGELFF
>TRBV6-5|.
CASRGAGDTQYF
>TRBV18|.
CASSPGGDQPQHF
>TRBV29-1|once
CSVGRDGTNEKLFF
>TRBV29-1|once
CSVDNGLGTTEAFF
>TRBV6-1|.
CASSEVYGTDTQYF
>TRBV5-6|.
CASSLGGGTEAFF
>TRBV27|.
CASSLTGGYQPQHF
>TRBV29-1|.
CSVNRDTLGETQYF